These 29 T cell receptor beta chains were all obtained from the same sample, sequenced in a study of shared clonotypes between healthy human individuals. Sequencing was performed with immunoSEQ multiplex PCR; in TCRdb, only in-frame clones are kept and a portion is missing. The repertoire holds roughly 2.1 million clones, with about 92% as singletons. As defined, naive CD8 cells were CD45RO-negative and positively selected for CCR7, with terminally differentiated effector memory CD45RA+ cells excluded. The sample consisted of naive CD8+ T cells from PBMCs. These receptors were collected from a man younger than 35 in good health. Some clones in this sample may be carry-over from other donors' samples.

DNA for the CDR3: TGTGCCAGCAGCGGGGCCCAGGCTGGCGAGCAGTACTTC. Translation: CASSGAQAGEQYF. The chain recombines TRBV5-6 with TRBJ2-7; possible D gene TRBD1, 5 bases. Germline lookup yields CDR1 SGHDT and CDR2 YYEEEE. V was cut by 4 bases and J by 6 bases, with 14 bases left in between. The CDR3 is 13 residues long. The whole variable domain, remainder taken from reference TRBV5-6 and TRBJ2-7, is DAGVTQSPTHLIKTRGQQVTLRCSPKSGHDTVSWYQQALGQGPQFIFQYYEEEERQRGNFPDRFSGHQFPNYSSELNVNALLLGDSALYLCASSGAQAGEQYFGPGTRLTVT.

V usage is TRBV4-3 and J usage is TRBJ2-2; a possible D gene is TRBD2 (6 bases). The CDR3 has 14 amino acids. V lost 6 bases and J lost 2, with 10 bases in between. Germline lookup yields CDR1 LGHNA and CDR2 YSLEER. CDR3 sequence (DNA): TGCGCCAGCAGGAGGGGACTTAACACCGGGGAGCTGTTTTTT. It yields the protein CASRRGLNTGELFF.

The V gene is TRBV28, the J gene TRBJ1-3; D is ambiguous. With 6 bases removed from V and 0 bases from J, the gap between germline ends came to 12 bases. Germline assignment: CDR1 MDHEN and CDR2 SYDVKM. The CDR3 is made up of 15 amino acids. The CDR3 DNA sequence: TGTGCCAGCAGAGCGTGGACCGGCTCTGGAAACACCATATATTTT. This codes for CASRAWTGSGNTIYF.

The chain couples TRBV20-1 to TRBJ1-2; no clear D. The length of the CDR3 is 10 residues. The V gene lost 8 bases and the J gene lost 8 bases, with 12 bases spanning the gap. The germline gives CDR1 DFQATT, CDR2 SNEGSKA (reference sequence). The CDR3 DNA is TGCAGTCCCGTGCTGGGGGGCTACACCTTC. Protein sequence: CSPVLGGYTF.

This clone has just one count. The chain couples TRBV5-5 to TRBJ2-7; D possibly uses TRBD1 or TRBD2 (5 bases each). V gave up 3 bases and J gave up 2 bases, with 12 bases separating them. Germline lookup yields CDR1 SGHKS and CDR2 YYEKEE (reference sequence). This CDR3 region has 14 residues. The chain's CDR3 is CASSSGPRTYEQYF. CDR3 DNA sequence: TGTGCCAGCAGCTCGGGACCGAGAACCTACGAGCAGTACTTC.

Comments on this clone: This specimen includes other DNA sequences encoding the same CDR3. The chain recombines TRBV7-9 with TRBJ2-7, with a possible D match to TRBD1 (5 bases). Germline V gene lookup returns CDR1 SEHNR and CDR2 FQNEAQ (reference sequence). V was clipped by 5 bases and J by 2 bases, with 13 bases between them. This CDR3 is built from 14 residues. The CDR3 region is CASSPRDRAYEQYF. In DNA, the CDR3 is TGTGCCAGCAGCCCCCGCGACAGAGCCTACGAGCAGTACTTC.

The rearrangement uses TRBV29-1 and TRBJ2-3; D is unresolved. This CDR3 comprises 12 residues. V was cut by 6 bases and J by 6 bases, with 13 bases left in between. Germline V gene data show CDR1 as SQVTM and CDR2 as ANQGSEA. In nucleotides, the CDR3 is TGCAGCGTCGGACCCGAAGGGGATACGCAGTATTTT. Its translation is CSVGPEGDTQYF.

The V call is TRBV27, the J call TRBJ2-7, with 10 bases identical to TRBD2. Germline values: CDR1 MNHEY, CDR2 SMNVEV (reference sequence). Trimming removed 2 bases from V and 7 bases from J; junction bases left unmatched: 8. The CDR3 loop spans 15 amino acids. The CDR3 region has the DNA TGTGCCAGCAGTTTAGGGCTAGCGGGGGCCGGGGAGCAGTACTTC. Its protein is CASSLGLAGAGEQYF.

The rearrangement uses TRBV13 and TRBJ2-1; D is unresolved. With 5 bases removed from V and 7 bases from J, the gap between germline ends came to 15 bases. The CDR3 is 14 amino acids. CDR1 and CDR2 (germline): PRHDT, FYEKMQ (reference sequence). CDR3 protein: CASSPRLLSNEQFF. The CDR3 coding sequence is TGTGCCAGCAGCCCCCGGTTGCTTAGTAATGAGCAGTTCTTC. Looking up the rest from reference TRBV13 and TRBJ2-1 gives the full variable domain: AAGVIQSPRHLIKEKRETATLKCYPIPRHDTVYWYQQGPGQDPQFLISFYEKMQSDKGSIPDRFSAQQFSDYHSELNMSSLELGDSALYFCASSPRLLSNEQFFGPGTRLTVL.

The gene calls are TRBV28 and TRBJ2-2, with 7 nucleotides matching TRBD2. The CDR3 loop spans 14 amino acids. J lost 4 bases, V lost 6 bases, and 5 bases had no gene match. Germline values: CDR1 MDHEN, CDR2 SYDVKM. The CDR3 nucleotides read TGTGCCAGCAGGGCCCGGGAGGCCACCGGGGAGCTGTTTTTT. Its translation: CASRAREATGELFF. Full variable domain (rest looked up from reference TRBV28 and TRBJ2-2): DVKVTQSSRYLVKRTGEKVFLECVQDMDHENMFWYRQDPGLGLRLIYFSYDVKMKEKGDIPEGYSVSREKKERFSLILESASTNQTSMYLCASRAREATGELFFGEGSRLTVL.

The rearrangement uses TRBV28 and TRBJ1-2; D is ambiguous. Germline loops: CDR1 MDHEN, CDR2 SYDVKM. The CDR3 has 15 amino acids. Trimming shortened V by 2 bases and J by 5 bases, and 15 bases separated the two germline ends. The CDR3 loop is CASSLLSGDRYGYTF. In DNA, the CDR3 is TGTGCCAGCAGTTTACTGAGTGGGGATAGGTATGGCTACACCTTC.

As for this clone: This sample includes further DNA sequences coding for the same CDR3. The chain employs TRBV5-1 and TRBJ2-7; D is uncertain. Per germline, CDR1 SGHRS and CDR2 YFSETQ. The CDR3 loop spans 14 amino acids. V gave up 0 bases and J gave up 1 base, with 8 bases separating them. The CDR3 bases are TGCGCCAGCAGCTTGGCCGTGGGTTCCTACGAGCAGTACTTC. The encoded protein is CASSLAVGSYEQYF.

The V and J genes are TRBV5-5 and TRBJ1-2; D is unresolved. The V end lost 3 bases, the J end lost 4 bases, and 16 bases lay between the germline ends. Germline-derived CDR1 and CDR2 are SGHKS and YYEKEE (reference sequence). CDR3 length: 15 amino acids. CDR3 loop: CASSSLFQPFYGYTF. In DNA form, the CDR3 reads TGTGCCAGCAGCTCGTTATTTCAGCCATTCTATGGCTACACCTTC. The full variable domain, rest sourced from reference TRBV5-5 and TRBJ1-2, is DAGVTQSPTHLIKTRGQQVTLRCSPISGHKSVSWYQQVLGQGPQFIFQYYEKEERGRGNFPDRFSARQFPNYSSELNVNALLLGDSALYLCASSSLFQPFYGYTFGSGTRLTVV.

J is TRBJ1-4 and V is TRBV5-6; tentatively, D is TRBD1 (5 bases). Germline V gives CDR1 SGHDT, CDR2 YYEEEE. The ends were cut back, 1 base at V and 6 bases at J, with 7 bases in the middle. The CDR3 is 13 amino acids. The CDR3 region is CASSLWGDEKLFF. CDR3 bases: TGTGCCAGCAGCTTGTGGGGGGATGAAAAACTGTTTTTT. Supplemented by reference TRBV5-6 and TRBJ1-4, the full variable domain reads DAGVTQSPTHLIKTRGQQVTLRCSPKSGHDTVSWYQQALGQGPQFIFQYYEEEERQRGNFPDRFSGHQFPNYSSELNVNALLLGDSALYLCASSLWGDEKLFFGSGTQLSVL.

A single count supports this clone. The chain links TRBV7-9 to TRBJ2-3; TRBD1 aligns across 8 bases. The CDR3 is 18 amino acids. V lost 0 bases and J lost 3; bases outside the gene matches: 11. Per germline, CDR1 SEHNR and CDR2 FQNEAQ (reference sequence). CDR3 in amino acids: CASSLAGSRTGITDTQYF. The CDR3 DNA is TGTGCCAGCAGCTTAGCGGGGAGTCGGACAGGGATAACAGATACGCAGTATTTT. The full variable domain, completed using reference TRBV7-9 and TRBJ2-3, is DTGVSQNPRHKITKRGQNVTFRCDPISEHNRLYWYRQTLGQGPEFLTYFQNEAQLEKSRLLSDRFSAERPKGSFSTLEIQRTEQGDSAMYLCASSLAGSRTGITDTQYFGPGTRLTVL.

The gene calls are TRBV7-3 and TRBJ2-1, with D possibly TRBD2 on 6 matching bases. The V gene's germline CDR1 is SGHTA and CDR2 FQGTGA. The CDR3 has 16 residues. V was trimmed by 5 bases and J by 4 bases, leaving 18 bases between them. Here the CDR3 DNA reads TGTGCCAGCAGCCACGGCGGCGGGGAAGGGTACAATGAGCAGTTCTTC. Translation gives CASSHGGGEGYNEQFF. Supplemented by reference TRBV7-3 and TRBJ2-1, the full variable domain reads GAGVSQTPSNKVTEKGKYVELRCDPISGHTALYWYRQSLGQGPEFLIYFQGTGAADDSGLPNDRFFAVRPEGSVSTLKIQRTERGDSAVYLCASSHGGGEGYNEQFFGPGTRLTVL.

This rearrangement joins TRBV7-2 to TRBJ2-2; D is uncertain. Germline V gene sequence: CDR1 SGHTA, CDR2 FQGNSA. The CDR3 totals 12 residues. Trimming pared 4 bases from V and 3 bases from J, leaving 3 bases between. The DNA of the CDR3 is TGTGCCAGCAGCTCCCACACCGGGGAGCTGTTTTTT. This translates into CASSSHTGELFF.

The chain carries TRBV6-4 and TRBJ2-1, with 14 bases that match TRBD2. Losses at the gene ends were 4 bases for V and 5 bases for J; bases not matched to a gene: 10. Per the germline V gene, CDR1 is MRHNA and CDR2 is SNTAGT. This CDR3 is built from 18 residues. The CDR3 sequence is CASSAGLAGEGSDNEQFF. The CDR3 DNA follows: TGTGCCAGCAGTGCGGGACTAGCGGGAGAAGGAAGCGACAATGAGCAGTTCTTC.

This clone was seen just once. The V call is TRBV29-1, the J call TRBJ1-4; D possibly corresponds to TRBD1 (5 bases). This CDR3 is 14 amino acids long. Germline V gives CDR1 SQVTM, CDR2 ANQGSEA. V was shortened by 4 bases and J by 8 bases, with 17 bases between the two germline ends. CDR3 in DNA: TGCAGCGTTGTCTTCGGGAGGGGAGGGGAAAAACTGTTTTTT. It yields the protein CSVVFGRGGEKLFF.

The chain joins TRBV13 to TRBJ2-7; no reliable D call. V was shortened by 8 bases and J by 0 bases, with 14 bases between the two germline ends. The CDR3 has 14 residues. Germline V gives CDR1 PRHDT, CDR2 FYEKMQ (reference sequence). CDR3 in DNA: TGTGCCAGCGCCGGCCAGCCCCACTCCTACGAGCAGTACTTC. As protein: CASAGQPHSYEQYF.

This clone was counted only a few times. The CDR3 reads CASRTDPNQPQHF. The CDR3 nucleotides are TGTGCCAGCAGAACCGATCCAAATCAGCCCCAGCATTTT. The V and J genes are TRBV6-5 and TRBJ1-5; D ambiguous. Germline values: CDR1 MNHEY, CDR2 SVGAGI. CDR3 size: 13 residues. The V end lost 6 bases, the J end lost 4 bases, and 10 bases lay between the germline ends.

V gene TRBV18 combines with J gene TRBJ2-3, with 11 nucleotides matching TRBD2. CDR1 and CDR2 from the germline V gene are KGHSH and LQKENI. This CDR3 region has 17 residues. V lost 3 bases and J lost 0; bases outside the gene matches: 5. CDR3 sequence reads: CASSPGLAVSSTDTQYF. CDR3 sequence (DNA): TGTGCCAGCTCACCGGGACTAGCGGTCTCTAGCACAGATACGCAGTATTTT.

CDR3 loop: CASSHWGRTYEQYF. CDR3 sequence (DNA): TGTGCCAGTAGTCACTGGGGGAGGACCTACGAGCAGTACTTC. This chain uses TRBV19 with TRBJ2-7; tentatively, D is TRBD2 (6 bases). V lost 5 bases, J lost 2 bases, and 13 bases lay in between. The CDR3 spans 14 residues. The germline V gene has CDR1 LNHDA and CDR2 SQIVND (reference sequence).

CDR3 protein: CASSLFISGNTIYF. The CDR3 region has the DNA TGTGCCAGCAGTCTATTCATCTCTGGAAACACCATATATTTT. This sequence joins TRBV28 and TRBJ1-3; unclear D gene. The V end was cut by 5 bases, the J end by 0 bases, with 8 bases between. Germline CDR1 and CDR2: MDHEN and SYDVKM. The CDR3 contains 14 residues.

As for this clone: This clone may be a read error of a much larger clone one base away. This chain uses TRBV11-2 with TRBJ1-5, with D unclear. The CDR3 consists of 13 residues. Trimming cost V 2 bases and J 0 bases, with 2 bases left between them. Germline V gene data show CDR1 as SGHAT and CDR2 as FQNNGV. This CDR3 reads CASSLFSNQPQHF. The CDR3 bases are TGTGCCAGCAGCTTATTTAGCAATCAGCCCCAGCATTTT.

The count of this clone is one. The rearrangement uses TRBV6-5 and TRBJ2-1; D unresolved. The CDR3 contains 13 residues. V was pared by 2 bases and J by 7 bases, with 9 bases between. Per the germline V gene, CDR1 is MNHEY and CDR2 is SVGAGI. The CDR3 DNA is TGTGCCAGCAGTTACCCGACCGTGAATGAGCAGTTCTTC. Protein product: CASSYPTVNEQFF.

Only one count was recorded for this clone. Other nucleotide sequences from this sample produce the same CDR3. The chain employs TRBV27 and TRBJ2-2; 13 nucleotides align to TRBD2. CDR1 is MNHEY and CDR2 is SMNVEV in the germline V gene (reference sequence). This CDR3 is built from 16 residues. Trimming at V came to 2 bases and at J to 6 bases, leaving 3 bases not matched to a gene. The CDR3 DNA sequence: TGTGCCAGCAGTTTAAGACTAGCGGGAGGCCCCGGGGAGCTGTTTTTT. Protein: CASSLRLAGGPGELFF.

The chain carries TRBV9 and TRBJ2-5, with 11 bases fitting TRBD2. The germline V gene has CDR1 SGDLS and CDR2 YYNGEE. The CDR3 consists of 16 residues. After removal of 4 bases from V and 5 bases from J, the junction contained 10 bases not matched to a gene. CDR3 loop: CASSPGTSGLGETQYF. The CDR3, as DNA: TGTGCCAGCAGCCCTGGGACTAGCGGACTTGGGGAGACCCAGTACTTC.

This clone was counted a single time. V gene TRBV9 combines with J gene TRBJ2-1, with D hard to call. The CDR3 contains 18 residues. Trimming took off 1 base at V and 6 bases at J, with 23 bases between the two ends. Per germline, CDR1 SGDLS and CDR2 YYNGEE. The CDR3 loop is CASSVTTPYQGPFNEQFF. In nucleotides, the CDR3 is TGTGCCAGCAGCGTAACAACCCCATACCAAGGACCTTTCAATGAGCAGTTCTTC. Looking up the rest from reference TRBV9 and TRBJ2-1 gives the full variable domain: DSGVTQTPKHLITATGQRVTLRCSPRSGDLSVYWYQQSLDQGLQFLIQYYNGEERAKGNILERFSAQQFPDLHSELNLSSLELGDSALYFCASSVTTPYQGPFNEQFFGPGTRLTVL.